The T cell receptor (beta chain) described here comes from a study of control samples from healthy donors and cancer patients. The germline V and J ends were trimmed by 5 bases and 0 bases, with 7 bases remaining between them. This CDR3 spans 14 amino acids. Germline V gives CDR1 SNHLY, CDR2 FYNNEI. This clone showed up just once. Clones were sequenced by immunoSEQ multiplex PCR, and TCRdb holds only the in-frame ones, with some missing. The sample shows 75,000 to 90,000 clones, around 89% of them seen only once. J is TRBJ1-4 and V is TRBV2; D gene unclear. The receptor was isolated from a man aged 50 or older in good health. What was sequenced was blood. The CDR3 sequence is CASSHRATNEKLFF. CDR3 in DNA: TGTGCCAGCAGTCACAGAGCAACTAATGAAAAACTGTTTTTT.